This T cell receptor (beta chain) was found in a study of T-cell reconstitution after alpha-beta-depleted transplantation in children. V dropped 6 bases and J dropped 6 bases, with 14 bases sitting between them. CDR3 length: 13 amino acids. Germline loops: CDR1 SGHRS, CDR2 YFSETQ. The study, taken as a whole, reports: Expanded graft clones, several hundred of them, were reportedly the source of alpha-beta T cells about two months after transplant. It was surviving recipient T cells and thymic progenitors that gave some patients high TCRbeta diversity at day 60. A year post-transplant, T-cell counts and diversity derived mostly from newly produced T cells.

For TCRbeta, the library was prepared with unique molecular identifiers. TCRdb used MiXCR to reprocess the PCR reads, holding one entry per CDR3 protein. The sample holds around 490,000 distinct CDR3 sequences, 11% seen once. This clonotype has ten or more counts. Its antigen remains unknown. The receptor comes from a female patient aged 2 to 10 who had a stem cell transplant for aplastic anemia, so the T cells may come from the graft donor. This sample comprised PBMCs, mostly from graft donor cells, obtained 180 days after TCRalphabeta/CD19-depleted stem cell transplant. V usage is TRBV5-1 and J usage is TRBJ2-3; unclear D gene. Written as DNA, the CDR3 is TGCGCCAGCAAAACCCCCGACGCGGATACGCAGTATTTT. Its protein product is CASKTPDADTQYF.